What follows are 21 T cell receptor beta chains derived from one specimen sequenced in a study of shared clonotypes between healthy human individuals. Naive CD8 cells lacked CD45RO, underwent positive selection for CCR7 and left out terminally differentiated effector memory CD45RA+ cells. Generated by immunoSEQ multiplex PCR, the TCRdb table keeps only in-frame clones and is missing some. This sample yields around 1.9 million clones, of which about 93% are seen a single time; around 1.7% belongs to the top ten. What was sequenced was naive CD8+ T cells from PBMCs. These receptors all stem from a man aged 18 to 30 in good health. Some clones in this sample may be carry-over from other donors' samples.

This chain connects TRBV19 to TRBJ2-7; 13 nucleotides line up with TRBD2. CDR1 and CDR2 (germline): LNHDA, SQIVND (reference sequence). The CDR3 runs 16 residues. V gave up 6 bases and J gave up 4 bases; unmatched junction bases: 9. CDR3 amino acids: CASSTGTSGISYEQYF. The CDR3 region has the DNA TGTGCCAGTAGCACCGGGACTAGCGGGATATCGTACGAGCAGTACTTC.

The count of this clone is one. The chain combines TRBV27 with TRBJ2-2, with D perhaps matching TRBD1 (5 bases). The CDR3 runs 14 residues. The ends were cut back, 7 bases at V and 5 bases at J, with 14 bases in the middle. The V gene's germline CDR1 is MNHEY and CDR2 SMNVEV (reference sequence). The CDR3 DNA is TGTGCCAGCATAGTAACAGGCCGGACCGGGGAGCTGTTTTTT. It codes for CASIVTGRTGELFF.

In its sample, this clone was seen once. The CDR3 spells CATNHGGPGELFF. For the CDR3, the DNA is TGTGCCACCAACCACGGGGGCCCCGGGGAGCTGTTTTTT. The chain combines TRBV15 with TRBJ2-2; possibly TRBD1 or TRBD2 for D (6 bases each). V gave up 7 bases and J gave up 6 bases, with 12 bases separating them. The germline gives CDR1 LNHNV, CDR2 YYDKDF (reference sequence). CDR3 size: 13 residues. Full variable domain (missing parts from reference TRBV15 and TRBJ2-2): DAMVIQNPRYQVTQFGKPVTLSCSQTLNHNVMYWYQQKSSQAPKLLFHYYDKDFNNEADTPDNFQSRRPNTSFCFLDIRSPGLGDTAMYLCATNHGGPGELFFGEGSRLTVL.

The table lists this clone with a few counts. The chain has TRBV10-3 and TRBJ2-7; D gene ambiguous. This CDR3 has 12 amino acids. V shed 10 bases and J shed 4 bases, with 14 bases lying between them. CDR1 is ENHRY and CDR2 is SYGVKD in the germline V gene. CDR3 in amino acids: CATQSQAYEQYF. The CDR3, as DNA: TGTGCCACTCAATCCCAAGCATACGAGCAGTACTTC.

The V call is TRBV5-6, the J call TRBJ1-1; D not certain. CDR1 is SGHDT and CDR2 is YYEEEE in the germline V gene. Trimming removed 1 base at V and 0 bases at J, with 10 bases between. The CDR3 sequence is 15 residues long. The CDR3 nucleotides are TGTGCCAGCAGCTTGAGTGGACGAATGAACACTGAAGCTTTCTTT. Its translation: CASSLSGRMNTEAFF.

This rearrangement joins TRBV28 to TRBJ1-2; TRBD1 agrees at 7 bases. This CDR3 has 16 residues. Germline loops: CDR1 MDHEN, CDR2 SYDVKM. The V segment lost 5 bases and the J segment 4 bases; nucleotides outside the gene matches: 13. CDR3 bases: TGTGCCAGCAGTCCACTGACAGGGATTAGAGGCTATGGCTACACCTTC. It specifies CASSPLTGIRGYGYTF.

This clone was observed once. The V gene is TRBV19, the J gene TRBJ2-7; 7 positions match TRBD2. From germline, CDR1 is LNHDA and CDR2 SQIVND (reference sequence). Unmatched junction bases numbered 5, after V lost 4 bases and J lost 2 bases. The CDR3 contains 14 residues. As DNA, the CDR3 is TGTGCCAGTAGTAGAGGACTAGGACCCTACGAGCAGTACTTC. This sequence encodes CASSRGLGPYEQYF.

This clone came up once. The J gene is TRBJ1-2, the V gene TRBV5-6, with TRBD1 matching over 8 bases. V dropped 2 bases and J dropped 4; count of bases not matched to a gene: 10. CDR3 length: 16 residues. Per the germline V gene, CDR1 is SGHDT and CDR2 is YYEEEE. Here the CDR3 reads CASSFFYGQGAYGYTF. The CDR3 nucleotides read TGTGCCAGCAGCTTTTTTTATGGACAGGGTGCCTATGGCTACACCTTC.

The gene calls are TRBV10-1 and TRBJ2-1; TRBD2 matches at 8 bases. The V gene end was trimmed by 3 bases and the J gene end by 9 bases; junction bases not matched to a gene: 7. The CDR3 has 14 amino acids. CDR1 is WNHNN and CDR2 is SYGVQD in the germline V gene (reference sequence). The CDR3 sequence is CASSDPGGPVEQFF. Written as DNA, the CDR3 is TGCGCCAGCAGTGATCCGGGAGGGCCGGTTGAGCAGTTCTTC.

The DNA for the CDR3 is TGTGCCAGCAGCTTGGCTGGTCCTGAGAACACTGAAGCTTTCTTT. Translating gives CASSLAGPENTEAFF. The rearrangement uses TRBV5-8 and TRBJ1-1; no clear D gene. The germline V gene has CDR1 SGHTS and CDR2 YDEGEE. The CDR3 length is 15 residues. Trimming took 0 bases from V and 1 from J, leaving 10 bases between them.

CDR3 amino acids: CASSAMVQGNQPQHF. The CDR3 DNA follows: TGTGCCAGCAGTGCGATGGTCCAGGGCAATCAGCCCCAGCATTTT. The rearrangement uses TRBV6-1 and TRBJ1-5; D uncertain. The length of the CDR3 is 15 residues. CDR1 is MNHNS and CDR2 is SASEGT in the germline V gene. Trimming removed 4 bases from V and 2 bases from J, with 12 bases in between.

The chain combines TRBV7-9 with TRBJ1-5; unclear D gene. The V gene lost 2 bases and the J gene lost 6 bases, with 11 bases spanning the gap. The CDR3 spans 14 residues. Germline V gene lookup returns CDR1 SEHNR and CDR2 FQNEAQ (reference sequence). This CDR3 reads CASSLNIVGQPQHF. In DNA, the CDR3 is TGTGCCAGCAGCTTAAACATAGTAGGTCAGCCCCAGCATTTT.

The V gene is TRBV7-9, the J gene TRBJ2-7; the match to TRBD1 covers 7 bases. V shed 5 bases and J 2 bases; nucleotides not matched to a gene: 9. CDR1 is SEHNR, CDR2 FQNEAQ, per germline (reference sequence). This CDR3 contains 15 residues. CDR3 region: CASSPETGPTYEQYF. CDR3 DNA: TGTGCCAGCAGCCCAGAGACAGGGCCTACCTACGAGCAGTACTTC.

The V and J genes are TRBV4-3 and TRBJ2-7; 11 bases agree with TRBD2. V shed 4 bases, J shed 3 bases, and the junction held 5 bases outside the gene matches. This CDR3 has 15 residues. Germline V gives CDR1 LGHNA, CDR2 YSLEER. Written as DNA, the CDR3 is TGCGCCAGCAGCCCCGGGACTAGCGGAGGCTACGAGCAGTACTTC. It is translated as CASSPGTSGGYEQYF.

This clone was recorded only once. The same CDR3 is also encoded by other DNA sequences in this sample. This sequence joins TRBV10-3 and TRBJ2-7; 8 bases map to TRBD2. J lost 1 base, V lost 0 bases, and 5 bases had no gene match. This CDR3 has 16 amino acids. Per the germline V gene, CDR1 is ENHRY and CDR2 is SYGVKD. The CDR3: CAISESVTSGSYEQYF. The CDR3 DNA reads TGTGCCATCAGTGAGTCGGTTACTAGCGGATCCTACGAGCAGTACTTC.

This clone was counted a single time. The sample contains more than one DNA sequence encoding this CDR3. The chain carries TRBV15 and TRBJ2-2, with TRBD2 identical over 7 bases. This CDR3 region has 14 residues. Germline values: CDR1 LNHNV, CDR2 YYDKDF (reference sequence). The V segment lost 0 bases and the J segment 6 bases; nucleotides outside the gene matches: 1. CDR3 nucleotides: TGTGCCACCAGCAGAGATCGGGGGGCCGGGGAGCTGTTTTTT. Its protein product is CATSRDRGAGELFF.

The V call is TRBV28, the J call TRBJ1-5, with 8 bases lining up with TRBD1. This CDR3 comprises 14 residues. The germline gives CDR1 MDHEN, CDR2 SYDVKM. The V segment lost 7 bases and the J segment 6 bases; nucleotides outside the gene matches: 8. The CDR3 sequence is CASNMGQAGQPQHF. In DNA form, the CDR3 reads TGTGCCAGCAATATGGGACAGGCGGGTCAGCCCCAGCATTTT.

The chain is built from TRBV11-3 and TRBJ2-3, with D possibly TRBD2 on 6 matching bases. Germline-derived CDR1 and CDR2 are SGHNT and YENEEA. This CDR3 spans 15 amino acids. Trimming shortened V by 4 bases and J by 0 bases, and 11 bases separated the two germline ends. This CDR3 is CASSSSGLSTDTQYF. The CDR3 DNA reads TGTGCCAGCAGCTCCTCGGGACTCAGCACAGATACGCAGTATTTT.

The chain combines TRBV6-4 with TRBJ2-1, with 11 nucleotides matching TRBD2. CDR1 is MRHNA and CDR2 is SNTAGT in the germline V gene. CDR3 length equals 15 residues. The V gene end was trimmed by 3 bases and the J gene end by 8 bases; junction bases not matched to a gene: 6. CDR3: CASSDFTSGRYEQFF. In DNA, the CDR3 is TGTGCCAGCAGTGATTTCACTAGCGGGAGATATGAGCAGTTCTTC.

About this clone: Other DNA sequences in this specimen translate into the identical CDR3. This chain joins TRBV27 and TRBJ1-1; no clear D. This CDR3 region has 14 residues. With 2 bases removed from V and 1 base from J, the gap between germline ends came to 8 bases. CDR1 and CDR2 from the germline V gene are MNHEY and SMNVEV (reference sequence). Here the CDR3 DNA reads TGTGCCAGCAGTTTACTGGCAGGGAACACTGAAGCTTTCTTT. Protein sequence: CASSLLAGNTEAFF.

The chain recombines TRBV7-9 with TRBJ2-5; TRBD1 matches 9 bases. The CDR3 has 14 amino acids. The germline V gene encodes CDR1 SEHNR and CDR2 FQNEAQ (reference sequence). The ends lost 1 base at V and 4 bases at J; junction bases unmatched: 1. The CDR3 spells CASSLETGGETQYF. Here the CDR3 DNA reads TGTGCCAGCAGCTTAGAGACAGGGGGAGAGACCCAGTACTTC. The complete variable domain, with remaining parts taken from reference TRBV7-9 and TRBJ2-5, reads DTGVSQNPRHKITKRGQNVTFRCDPISEHNRLYWYRQTLGQGPEFLTYFQNEAQLEKSRLLSDRFSAERPKGSFSTLEIQRTEQGDSAMYLCASSLETGGETQYFGPGTRLLVL.